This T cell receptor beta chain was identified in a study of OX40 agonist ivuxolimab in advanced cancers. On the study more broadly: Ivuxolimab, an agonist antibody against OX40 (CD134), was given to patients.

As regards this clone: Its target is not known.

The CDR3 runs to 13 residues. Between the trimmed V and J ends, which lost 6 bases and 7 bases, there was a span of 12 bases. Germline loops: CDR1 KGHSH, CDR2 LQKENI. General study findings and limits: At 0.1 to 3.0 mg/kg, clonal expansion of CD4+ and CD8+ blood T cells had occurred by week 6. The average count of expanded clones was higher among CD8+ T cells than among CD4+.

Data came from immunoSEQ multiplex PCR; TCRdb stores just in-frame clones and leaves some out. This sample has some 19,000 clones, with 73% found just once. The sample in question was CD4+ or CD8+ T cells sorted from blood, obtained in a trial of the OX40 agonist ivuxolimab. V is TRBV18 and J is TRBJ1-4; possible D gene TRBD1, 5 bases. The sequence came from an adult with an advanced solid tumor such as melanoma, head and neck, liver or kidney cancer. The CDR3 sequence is CASSGTVGEKLFF. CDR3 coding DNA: TGTGCCAGCTCCGGGACCGTCGGTGAAAAACTGTTTTTT.